The source of this TCR beta chain is a study of OX40 agonist ivuxolimab in advanced cancers. As regards this clone: The antigen is undetermined.

Sequencing used immunoSEQ multiplex PCR; TCRdb keeps in-frame clones, though not all of them. Found here are about 80,000 clones, over 80% of them singletons; the top ten hold about 8.6%. Study findings and constraints: Expanded clones were, on average, more numerous among CD8+ T cells than CD4+.

V shed 3 bases and J shed 8 bases, with 12 bases lying between them. The CDR3 sequence is 13 residues long. Germline V gene sequence: CDR1 MGHRA, CDR2 YSYEKL. V and J are TRBV4-1 and TRBJ2-3; weak D call: TRBD1 (5 bases). This receptor was obtained from an adult with an advanced solid tumor such as melanoma, head and neck, liver or kidney cancer. The sequencing used CD4+ or CD8+ T cells sorted from blood, collected in a trial of the OX40 agonist ivuxolimab. The CDR3 protein is CASSHGHSGTQYF. The CDR3 DNA reads TGCGCCAGCAGCCATGGACATAGTGGTACGCAGTATTTT.